The 3 T cell receptor beta chains presented below share a single source sample, sequenced in a study of T cell repertoires in cytomegalovirus infection. These receptors are not linked to any known antigen. Each CDR3 protein gets one entry after TCRdb re-called the reads with MiXCR. The repertoire holds 800,000 to 950,000 distinct CDR3 sequences, with approximately 32% as singletons. The source was cultured CD8+ T cells from PBMCs, collected from culture after CMV antigen stimulation. All receptors derive from a human donor in good health (CMV status not recorded). Some clones in this sample may be carry-over from other donors' samples.

This chain joins TRBV11-1 and TRBJ2-3; 7 nucleotides line up with TRBD2. CDR3 length equals 14 residues. The trim removed 4 bases at V and 4 bases at J, leaving 5 bases unmatched. Germline V gene lookup returns CDR1 SGHAT and CDR2 FQDESV (reference sequence). CDR3: CASSWSGAADTQYF. CDR3 DNA: TGTGCCAGCAGCTGGAGCGGGGCGGCAGATACGCAGTATTTT.

The sample holds a few counts of this clonotype. The rearrangement joins TRBV6-2 or TRBV6-3 to TRBJ2-1; D is ambiguous. This CDR3 contains 13 residues. The V gene lost 6 bases and the J gene lost 4 bases, with 10 bases spanning the gap. CDR1 and CDR2 from the germline V gene are MNHEY and SVGEGT. DNA for the CDR3: TGTGCCAGCAGCACCACCTCGTACAATGAGCAGTTCTTC. Translation gives CASSTTSYNEQFF.

This clonotype occurred a few times. The V and J genes are TRBV12-3 or TRBV12-4 and TRBJ1-5, with D maybe TRBD1 (6 bases). V dropped 1 base and J dropped 7 bases, with 14 bases sitting between them. The CDR3 sequence is 15 residues long. The CDR3 sequence is CASSLGAGAEQPQHF. DNA of the CDR3: TGTGCCAGCAGTTTAGGGGCGGGGGCGGAGCAGCCCCAGCATTTT.